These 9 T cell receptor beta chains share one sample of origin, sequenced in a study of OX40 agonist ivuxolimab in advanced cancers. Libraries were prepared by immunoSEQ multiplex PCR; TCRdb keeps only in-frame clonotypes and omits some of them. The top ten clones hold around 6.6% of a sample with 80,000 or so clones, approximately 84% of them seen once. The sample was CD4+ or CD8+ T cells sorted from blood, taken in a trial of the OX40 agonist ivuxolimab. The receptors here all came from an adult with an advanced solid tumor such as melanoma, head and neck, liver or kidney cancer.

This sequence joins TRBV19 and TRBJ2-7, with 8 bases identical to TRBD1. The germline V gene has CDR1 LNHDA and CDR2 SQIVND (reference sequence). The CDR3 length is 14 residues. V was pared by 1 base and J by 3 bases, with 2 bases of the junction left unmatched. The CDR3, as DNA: TGTGCCAGTAGTATAGGAGGACAGGGCTACGAGCAGTACTTC. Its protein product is CASSIGGQGYEQYF.

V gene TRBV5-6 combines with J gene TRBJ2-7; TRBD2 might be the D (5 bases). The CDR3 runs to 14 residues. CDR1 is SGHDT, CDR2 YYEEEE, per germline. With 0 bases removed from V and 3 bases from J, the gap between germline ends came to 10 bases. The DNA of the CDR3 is TGTGCCAGCAGCTTGGGAGGGAATAGCTACGAGCAGTACTTC. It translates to CASSLGGNSYEQYF.

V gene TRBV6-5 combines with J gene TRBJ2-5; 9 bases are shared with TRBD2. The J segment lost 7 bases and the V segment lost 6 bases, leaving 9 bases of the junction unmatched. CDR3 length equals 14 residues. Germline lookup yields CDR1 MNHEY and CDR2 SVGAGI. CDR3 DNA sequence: TGTGCCAGCAGGTTACTAGCGGGCACGGGGACCCAGTACTTC. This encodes CASRLLAGTGTQYF.

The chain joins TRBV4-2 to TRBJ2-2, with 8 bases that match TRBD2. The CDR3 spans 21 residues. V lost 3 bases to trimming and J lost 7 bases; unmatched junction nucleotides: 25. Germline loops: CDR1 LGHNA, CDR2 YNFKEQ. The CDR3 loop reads CASSQARQGGTRVGSVGELFF. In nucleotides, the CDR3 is TGTGCCAGCAGCCAGGCTCGACAAGGAGGGACTAGAGTGGGCTCGGTCGGGGAGCTGTTTTTT.

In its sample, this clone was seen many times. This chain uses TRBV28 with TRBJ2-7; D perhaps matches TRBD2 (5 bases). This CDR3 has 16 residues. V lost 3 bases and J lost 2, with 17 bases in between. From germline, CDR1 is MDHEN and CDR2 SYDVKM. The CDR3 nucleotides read TGTGCCAGCAGTTTCGGCGGAGCGGCTACCGCCTACGAGCAGTACTTC. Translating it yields CASSFGGAATAYEQYF.

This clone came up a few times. The CDR3, as DNA: TGTGCCAGCAGCCCCTCGAGAGGTCTTGGCAAAAACATTCAGTACTTC. It specifies CASSPSRGLGKNIQYF. The chain carries TRBV14 and TRBJ2-4; no definite D call. The germline gives CDR1 SGHDN, CDR2 FVKESK. CDR3 length: 16 amino acids. V was shortened by 4 bases and J by 3 bases, with 16 bases between the two germline ends.

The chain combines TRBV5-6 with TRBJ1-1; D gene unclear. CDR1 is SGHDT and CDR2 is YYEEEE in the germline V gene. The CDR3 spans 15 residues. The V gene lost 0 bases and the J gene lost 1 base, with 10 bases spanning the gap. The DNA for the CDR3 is TGTGCCAGCAGCTTGGAGTTCCCACCGAACACTGAAGCTTTCTTT. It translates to CASSLEFPPNTEAFF.

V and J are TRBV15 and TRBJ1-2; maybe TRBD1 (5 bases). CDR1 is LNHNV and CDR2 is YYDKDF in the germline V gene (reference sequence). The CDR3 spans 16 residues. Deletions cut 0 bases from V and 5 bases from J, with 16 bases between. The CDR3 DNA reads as TGTGCCACCAGCAGAGATCGGGGACGGGGGTCTTATGGCTACACCTTC. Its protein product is CATSRDRGRGSYGYTF.

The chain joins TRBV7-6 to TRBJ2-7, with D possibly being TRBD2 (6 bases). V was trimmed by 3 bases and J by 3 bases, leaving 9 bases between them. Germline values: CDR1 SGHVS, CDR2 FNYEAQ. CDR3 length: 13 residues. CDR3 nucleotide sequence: TGTGCCAGCAGCTTCAGACTAGACTACGAGCAGTACTTC. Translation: CASSFRLDYEQYF.